The next 20 T cell receptor beta chains were all read from a single sample in a study of T cells in Graves' hyperthyroidism and ophthalmopathy. It was RNA transcripts that yielded the amplified TCR beta CDR3 regions. RT-PCR in the first round (using the HTBI primer set) targeted the TCR CDR3. TCRdb fed the multiplex PCR reads into MiXCR, producing one record per CDR3 protein. This table holds about 250,000 distinct CDR3 sequences, approximately 25% found once. Sequencing was performed on blood. The receptors derive from a woman between 40 and 55 years old with Graves' ophthalmopathy.

This clonotype showed up just a few times. The genes are TRBV18 and TRBJ2-1; 7 nucleotides agree with TRBD2. The ends lost 3 bases at V and 3 bases at J; junction bases unmatched: 5. Germline-derived CDR1 and CDR2 are KGHSH and LQKENI. CDR3 length equals 15 residues. CDR3 sequence: CASSPLGLGYNEQFF. The CDR3 nucleotides are TGTGCCAGCTCACCCCTCGGACTAGGCTACAATGAGCAGTTCTTC. Variable domain in full (rest from reference TRBV18 and TRBJ2-1): NAGVMQNPRHLVRRRGQEARLRCSPMKGHSHVYWYRQLPEEGLKFMVYLQKENIIDESGMPKERFSAEFPKEGPSILRIQQVVRGDSAAYFCASSPLGLGYNEQFFGPGTRLTVL.

This clonotype was picked up many times. The rearrangement uses TRBV11-2 and TRBJ2-5; 8 bases are a match to TRBD2. Trimming at V came to 5 bases and at J to 0 bases, leaving 11 bases not matched to a gene. In germline, CDR1 is SGHAT, CDR2 FQNNGV. This CDR3 is built from 17 residues. The CDR3 protein is CASSPRGSGKYQETQYF. CDR3 nucleotide sequence: TGTGCCAGCAGCCCCCGGGGTAGCGGGAAGTACCAAGAGACCCAGTACTTC.

This clonotype was counted a few times. This chain links TRBV19 with TRBJ2-7; no reliable D call. Germline V gene data show CDR1 as LNHDA and CDR2 as SQIVND (reference sequence). The germline V and J ends were trimmed by 5 bases and 1 base, with 9 bases remaining between them. The CDR3 length is 13 residues. The CDR3 DNA follows: TGTGCCAGTAGTTTACAGCCATCCTACGAGCAGTACTTC. Translation: CASSLQPSYEQYF.

This clonotype was picked up many times. This rearrangement joins TRBV20-1 to TRBJ1-2, with D uncertain. This CDR3 is built from 13 residues. From germline, CDR1 is DFQATT and CDR2 SNEGSKA (reference sequence). The germline V and J ends were trimmed by 1 base and 3 bases, with 9 bases remaining between them. The CDR3 sequence is CSARVTSDYGYTF. CDR3 DNA sequence: TGCAGTGCTAGAGTAACATCGGACTATGGCTACACCTTC.

This clonotype has a count of ten or more. This chain uses TRBV7-8 with TRBJ1-5, with D perhaps matching TRBD1 (6 bases). CDR3 size: 17 residues. The germline gives CDR1 SGHVS, CDR2 FQNEAQ. Trimming took 0 bases from V and 7 from J, leaving 19 bases between them. The CDR3, as DNA: TGTGCCAGCAGCTTAGCCGGGGGCCCTCAGGGATCCCAGCCCCAGCATTTT. Translation: CASSLAGGPQGSQPQHF.

Many counts were recorded for this clonotype. The genes are TRBV12-3 or TRBV12-4 and TRBJ2-7; maybe TRBD1 (6 bases). The CDR3 consists of 15 residues. Trimming cost V 3 bases and J 2 bases, with 14 bases left between them. The CDR3 DNA reads TGTGCCAGCAGTTTCTCGACAGGTACTGCCTACGAGCAGTACTTC. This codes for CASSFSTGTAYEQYF.

This clonotype has a handful of counts. The gene calls are TRBV3-1 and TRBJ2-5; 9 nucleotides align to TRBD1. The V gene end was trimmed by 5 bases and the J gene end by 4 bases; junction bases not matched to a gene: 8. There are 15 residues in the CDR3. From germline, CDR1 is LGHDT and CDR2 YNNKEL (reference sequence). CDR3: CASSKRDREGETQYF. CDR3 DNA: TGTGCCAGCAGCAAACGGGACAGGGAAGGAGAGACCCAGTACTTC.

This clonotype has at least ten counts. The chain uses TRBV6-5 and TRBJ2-5, with 10 bases lining up with TRBD1. The germline gives CDR1 MNHEY, CDR2 SVGAGI. The CDR3 is 14 amino acids. V trimming: 8 bases; J trimming: 1 base; junction bases outside the gene matches: 4. CDR3 sequence reads: CASGTGDIQETQYF. The CDR3, as DNA: TGTGCCAGCGGGACAGGGGATATCCAAGAGACCCAGTACTTC.

This clonotype was detected ten times or more. V usage is TRBV5-1 and J usage is TRBJ2-7; the match to TRBD1 covers 7 bases. CDR1 is SGHRS and CDR2 is YFSETQ in the germline V gene. This CDR3 region has 15 residues. Trimming removed 1 base from V and 1 base from J; junction bases left unmatched: 5. The DNA of the CDR3 is TGCGCCAGCAGCTTGTTACAGGGGTTTTCCTACGAGCAGTACTTC. As protein: CASSLLQGFSYEQYF.

The genes are TRBV20-1 and TRBJ2-7; either TRBD1 or TRBD2 may fit D (6 bases each). Germline CDR1 reads DFQATT; CDR2 reads SNEGSKA (reference sequence). The CDR3 is 14 amino acids. The ends were cut back, 5 bases at V and 2 bases at J, with 16 bases in the middle. CDR3 in amino acids: CSAREGRGAYEQYF. The DNA of the CDR3 is TGCAGTGCTCGGGAAGGTAGGGGGGCCTACGAGCAGTACTTC.

The V and J genes are TRBV12-3 or TRBV12-4 and TRBJ1-1; D is undetermined. Trimming cost V 2 bases and J 0 bases, with 10 bases left between them. The CDR3 has 15 residues. The CDR3 sequence: CASSLSVNLNTEAFF. CDR3 sequence (DNA): TGTGCCAGCAGTTTATCAGTTAACCTGAACACTGAAGCTTTCTTT.

This clonotype was detected many times. The chain is built from TRBV6-5 and TRBJ2-5, with 10 bases lining up with TRBD2. Per germline, CDR1 MNHEY and CDR2 SVGAGI. V was clipped by 4 bases and J by 2 bases; unmatched bases: 13. The CDR3 runs to 18 residues. The CDR3 DNA reads as TGTGCCAGCAGTTTCCTTCCTGGAGCGGGAGGGGGGCAAGAGACCCAGTACTTC. This encodes CASSFLPGAGGGQETQYF.

The chain has TRBV6-1 and TRBJ2-5; TRBD1 matches 8 bases. Trimming at V came to 6 bases and at J to 5 bases, leaving 14 bases not matched to a gene. The CDR3 consists of 16 residues. Germline V gives CDR1 MNHNS, CDR2 SASEGT. The CDR3 loop is CASSHTGGGPSETQYF. Here the CDR3 DNA reads TGTGCCAGCAGCCATACAGGGGGTGGTCCAAGTGAGACCCAGTACTTC.

This clonotype was counted ten times or more. This rearrangement joins TRBV9 to TRBJ2-7; possibly TRBD2 for D (7 bases). The CDR3 is 14 amino acids. The germline gives CDR1 SGDLS, CDR2 YYNGEE. V was clipped by 0 bases and J by 5 bases, with 12 bases between them. DNA of the CDR3: TGTGCCAGCAGCGTAGCGGGGGGCAGGGACGAGCAGTACTTC. Amino acids: CASSVAGGRDEQYF.

This clonotype was seen at least ten times. The chain uses TRBV19 and TRBJ2-7; D is unresolved. CDR3 length: 12 amino acids. Germline assignment: CDR1 LNHDA and CDR2 SQIVND (reference sequence). V was shortened by 3 bases and J by 6 bases, with 9 bases between the two germline ends. This CDR3 reads CASSITHREQYF. CDR3 coding DNA: TGTGCCAGTAGTATTACCCACCGCGAGCAGTACTTC.

Many counts were recorded for this clonotype. The V call is TRBV6-5, the J call TRBJ1-1, with a possible D match to TRBD1 (5 bases). Germline values: CDR1 MNHEY, CDR2 SVGAGI. V lost 6 bases to trimming and J lost 2 bases, with 16 bases between them. CDR3 size: 15 residues. CDR3 nucleotides: TGTGCCAGCAGACCGTCGAGAGGGGAAAACACTGAAGCTTTCTTT. Translation: CASRPSRGENTEAFF.

There are many counts of this clonotype. The rearrangement uses TRBV28 and TRBJ1-3; unclear D gene. This CDR3 contains 16 residues. The ends were cut back, 2 bases at V and 0 bases at J, with 11 bases in the middle. Germline lookup yields CDR1 MDHEN and CDR2 SYDVKM. The CDR3 protein is CASSLHGVYSGNTIYF. CDR3 coding DNA: TGTGCCAGCAGTTTACATGGGGTCTACTCTGGAAACACCATATATTTT. Drawing the rest from reference TRBV28 and TRBJ1-3, the complete variable domain is DVKVTQSSRYLVKRTGEKVFLECVQDMDHENMFWYRQDPGLGLRLIYFSYDVKMKEKGDIPEGYSVSREKKERFSLILESASTNQTSMYLCASSLHGVYSGNTIYFGEGSWLTVV.

This clonotype was detected many times. V and J are TRBV10-3 and TRBJ2-7; 7 positions agree with TRBD2. CDR1 and CDR2 from the germline V gene are ENHRY and SYGVKD. Trimming removed 11 bases from V and 2 bases from J; junction bases left unmatched: 6. The CDR3 has 12 amino acids. CDR3 DNA sequence: TGTGCCGTCGGGACTACTACCTACGAGCAGTACTTC. Encoded protein: CAVGTTTYEQYF.

This clonotype was detected ten times or more. The chain recombines TRBV9 with TRBJ1-1; D perhaps matches TRBD1 (6 bases). Between the trimmed V and J ends, which lost 3 bases and 2 bases, there was a span of 8 bases. The V gene's germline CDR1 is SGDLS and CDR2 YYNGEE. The CDR3 sequence is 13 residues long. In nucleotides, the CDR3 is TGTGCCAGCAGCGAGGGGGGAAACACTGAAGCTTTCTTT. As protein: CASSEGGNTEAFF.

This clonotype came up many times. The chain combines TRBV5-1 with TRBJ2-7; TRBD2 is a possible D gene (5 bases). The V gene lost 0 bases and the J gene lost 7 bases, with 8 bases spanning the gap. Germline assignment: CDR1 SGHRS and CDR2 YFSETQ. CDR3 length: 12 amino acids. The CDR3, as DNA: TGCGCCAGCAGCTTGGAACTAGATGAGCAGTACTTC. Protein: CASSLELDEQYF.